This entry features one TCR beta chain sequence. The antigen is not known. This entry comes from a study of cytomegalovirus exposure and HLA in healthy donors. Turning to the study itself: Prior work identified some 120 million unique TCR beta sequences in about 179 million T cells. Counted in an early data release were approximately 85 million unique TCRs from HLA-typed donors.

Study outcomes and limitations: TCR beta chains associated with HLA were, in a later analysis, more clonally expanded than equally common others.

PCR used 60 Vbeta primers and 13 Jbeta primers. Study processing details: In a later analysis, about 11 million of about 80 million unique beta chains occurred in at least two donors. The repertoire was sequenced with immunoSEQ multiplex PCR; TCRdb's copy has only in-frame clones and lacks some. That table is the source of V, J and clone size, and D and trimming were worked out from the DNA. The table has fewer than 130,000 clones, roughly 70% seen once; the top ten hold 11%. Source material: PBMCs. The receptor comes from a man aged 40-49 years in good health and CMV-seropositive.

CDR3 sequence reads: CASSLGSRFTEAFF. The CDR3, as DNA: TGCGCCAGCAGCTTGGGATCCAGATTCACTGAAGCTTTCTTT. V usage is TRBV5-1 and J usage is TRBJ1-1; D gene unclear. There are 14 residues in the CDR3. CDR1 is SGHRS and CDR2 is YFSETQ in the germline V gene. Between the trimmed V and J ends, which lost 0 bases and 4 bases, there was a span of 10 bases.